Presented here are 22 T cell receptor beta chains from one specimen sequenced in a study of PD-1 blockade in classical Hodgkin lymphoma. Time point described: cycle 4 day 1 (C4D1), after more than five weeks of nivolumab. No patient escaped relapse after autologous stem cell transplantation, and brentuximab vedotin exposure varied. Assay used: immunoSEQ multiplex PCR; TCRdb lists only in-frame clones, some missing. The table lists more than 40,000 clones, around 80% of them singletons. The source material was peripheral blood mononuclear cells (PBMCs), sampled before the fourth cycle of nivolumab. The source is a human donor with classical Hodgkin lymphoma.

This clone has a handful of counts. The V gene is TRBV5-5, the J gene TRBJ2-7; D remains unclear. The germline V gene encodes CDR1 SGHKS and CDR2 YYEKEE (reference sequence). Trimming shortened V by 0 bases and J by 6 bases, and 13 bases separated the two germline ends. This CDR3 has 14 residues. CDR3 nucleotides: TGTGCCAGCAGCTTGGCTTTCGGACCAGGCGAGCAGTACTTC. Translating it yields CASSLAFGPGEQYF. Based on the CDR3 plus reference TRBV5-5 and TRBJ2-7, the full variable domain is DAGVTQSPTHLIKTRGQQVTLRCSPISGHKSVSWYQQVLGQGPQFIFQYYEKEERGRGNFPDRFSARQFPNYSSELNVNALLLGDSALYLCASSLAFGPGEQYFGPGTRLTVT.

V usage is TRBV18 and J usage is TRBJ2-1; D remains unclear. The CDR3 totals 14 residues. The V gene's germline CDR1 is KGHSH and CDR2 LQKENI. The V end was cut by 5 bases, the J end by 4 bases, with 12 bases between. The CDR3 DNA follows: TGTGCCAGCTCAATGGTAGAGGAATACAATGAGCAGTTCTTC. Translating gives CASSMVEEYNEQFF. Together with reference TRBV18 and TRBJ2-1, the CDR3 gives the full variable domain: NAGVMQNPRHLVRRRGQEARLRCSPMKGHSHVYWYRQLPEEGLKFMVYLQKENIIDESGMPKERFSAEFPKEGPSILRIQQVVRGDSAAYFCASSMVEEYNEQFFGPGTRLTVL.

V is TRBV19 and J is TRBJ2-3; tentatively, D is TRBD2 (5 bases). Trimming removed 4 bases at V and 4 bases at J, with 15 bases between. The CDR3 loop spans 15 amino acids. Germline V gene data show CDR1 as LNHDA and CDR2 as SQIVND (reference sequence). The CDR3 protein is CASSTDLAVPDTQYF. The CDR3 DNA follows: TGTGCCAGTAGTACGGACCTAGCAGTACCAGATACGCAGTATTTT.

V is TRBV5-1 and J is TRBJ2-7, with TRBD2 matching over 9 bases. The V gene end was trimmed by 3 bases and the J gene end by 5 bases; junction bases not matched to a gene: 9. The germline CDR1 and CDR2 sequences are SGHRS and YFSETQ. CDR3 size: 15 residues. The CDR3: CASSSSGTSPNEQYF. The DNA of the CDR3 is TGCGCCAGCAGCTCATCCGGGACTAGCCCCAACGAGCAGTACTTC.

The chain couples TRBV30 to TRBJ1-2, with D uncertain. V lost 3 bases and J 3 bases, leaving 8 bases between the germline ends. Germline V gene data show CDR1 as GTSNPN and CDR2 as SVGIG (reference sequence). The CDR3 runs to 12 residues. In DNA, the CDR3 is TGTGCCTGGAGGTGGGAAGACTATGGCTACACCTTC. Its translation: CAWRWEDYGYTF.

The rearrangement links TRBV7-2 to TRBJ2-1; 13 bases line up with TRBD2. CDR3 length: 14 residues. Per the germline V gene, CDR1 is SGHTA and CDR2 is FQGNSA. Trimming took 1 base from V and 13 from J; bases not matched to a gene: 4. Here the CDR3 reads CASSLELAGGRQFF. The DNA for the CDR3 is TGTGCCAGCAGCTTAGAACTAGCGGGGGGGAGACAGTTCTTC.

This clone is a singleton in its sample. The chain uses TRBV28 and TRBJ2-7; D gene uncertain. This CDR3 comprises 13 residues. V gave up 6 bases and J gave up 0 bases, with 9 bases separating them. The germline V gene encodes CDR1 MDHEN and CDR2 SYDVKM. The CDR3: CASSSGSSYEQYF. In DNA form, the CDR3 reads TGTGCCAGCAGCTCCGGGTCCTCCTACGAGCAGTACTTC.

This chain joins TRBV28 and TRBJ2-1; TRBD1 matches at 10 bases. Germline V gene data show CDR1 as MDHEN and CDR2 as SYDVKM. The V and J ends lost 6 bases and 16 bases, in that order; junction bases with no gene match: 9. The CDR3 has 12 residues. CDR3 sequence: CASSLTGQGNFF. The CDR3 nucleotides read TGTGCCAGCAGCCTCACGGGACAGGGGAACTTCTTC.

This chain joins TRBV7-2 and TRBJ1-1; D might be TRBD1 (5 bases). Per the germline V gene, CDR1 is SGHTA and CDR2 is FQGNSA. This CDR3 spans 13 amino acids. V lost 4 bases to trimming and J lost 4 bases, with 10 bases between them. CDR3 DNA sequence: TGTGCCAGCAGCTCACTCGGGGGCACTGAAGCTTTCTTT. It translates to CASSSLGGTEAFF.

V is TRBV9 and J is TRBJ2-2, with D possibly TRBD1 on 5 matching bases. This CDR3 is built from 14 residues. Germline V gene data show CDR1 as SGDLS and CDR2 as YYNGEE. Trimming removed 2 bases from V and 3 bases from J, with 8 bases in between. The CDR3 reads CASSVTGDTGELFF. DNA for the CDR3: TGTGCCAGCAGCGTTACAGGAGACACCGGGGAGCTGTTTTTT.

This chain links TRBV12-5 with TRBJ2-1; TRBD2 agrees at 7 bases. This CDR3 spans 17 amino acids. Per the germline V gene, CDR1 is LGHNT and CDR2 is FRNRAP. With 4 bases clipped from V and 8 bases from J, the junction kept 17 bases outside the gene matches. The CDR3 DNA reads as TGTGCTAGTGGTTCCCCTGAGACGACTAGCTGGTCCCATGAGCAGTTCTTC. It codes for CASGSPETTSWSHEQFF.

This chain joins TRBV19 and TRBJ1-5; D gene ambiguous. The CDR3 totals 15 residues. V was shortened by 0 bases and J by 3 bases, with 9 bases between the two germline ends. From germline, CDR1 is LNHDA and CDR2 SQIVND (reference sequence). Written as DNA, the CDR3 is TGTGCCAGTAGTATAGAAGGGCAGTACAATCAGCCCCAGCATTTT. Its protein is CASSIEGQYNQPQHF. Together with reference TRBV19 and TRBJ1-5, the CDR3 gives the full variable domain: DGGITQSPKYLFRKEGQNVTLSCEQNLNHDAMYWYRQDPGQGLRLIYYSQIVNDFQKGDIAEGYSVSREKKESFPLTVTSAQKNPTAFYLCASSIEGQYNQPQHFGDGTRLSIL.

The rearrangement joins TRBV19 to TRBJ1-2; 9 nucleotides line up with TRBD1. J was trimmed by 7 bases and V by 6 bases; bases with no gene match: 3. The CDR3 runs 12 residues. CDR1 is LNHDA and CDR2 is SQIVND in the germline V gene (reference sequence). In DNA, the CDR3 is TGTGCCAGTAGAACAGGGGGCCTTGGCTACACCTTC. This gives the protein CASRTGGLGYTF. Looking up the rest from reference TRBV19 and TRBJ1-2 gives the full variable domain: DGGITQSPKYLFRKEGQNVTLSCEQNLNHDAMYWYRQDPGQGLRLIYYSQIVNDFQKGDIAEGYSVSREKKESFPLTVTSAQKNPTAFYLCASRTGGLGYTFGSGTRLTVV.

The table lists this clone with a few counts. This chain joins TRBV13 and TRBJ1-2; a possible D gene is TRBD1 (5 bases). CDR3 length: 16 amino acids. V lost 1 base and J 4 bases, leaving 16 bases between the germline ends. Looked up from germline, CDR1 is PRHDT and CDR2 is FYEKMQ (reference sequence). This CDR3 reads CASSLDTWGGTYGYTF. The CDR3 region has the DNA TGTGCCAGCAGCTTAGACACTTGGGGCGGCACCTATGGCTACACCTTC.

V usage is TRBV18 and J usage is TRBJ2-7; 8 bases are a match to TRBD1. V shed 3 bases and J 1 base; nucleotides not matched to a gene: 14. CDR1 is KGHSH, CDR2 LQKENI, per germline. The CDR3 runs to 18 residues. The CDR3 bases are TGTGCCAGCTCACCCACAGGGGGGCAGGGGTTTGGTTCCTACGAGCAGTACTTC. This encodes CASSPTGGQGFGSYEQYF.

This clone was seen only once. This chain joins TRBV7-2 and TRBJ2-7; TRBD1 is a possible D gene (5 bases). Trimming removed 0 bases from V and 0 bases from J, with 9 bases in between. Germline V gene data show CDR1 as SGHTA and CDR2 as FQGNSA. The CDR3 is 15 amino acids. CDR3 sequence reads: CASSLASDTSYEQYF. Here the CDR3 DNA reads TGTGCCAGCAGCTTAGCGTCGGACACCTCCTACGAGCAGTACTTC. Complete variable domain (other parts from reference TRBV7-2 and TRBJ2-7): GAGVSQSPSNKVTEKGKDVELRCDPISGHTALYWYRQSLGQGLEFLIYFQGNSAPDKSGLPSDRFSAERTGGSVSTLTIQRTQQEDSAVYLCASSLASDTSYEQYFGPGTRLTVT.

The rearrangement uses TRBV28 and TRBJ1-2; D might be TRBD1 (6 bases). V was pared by 10 bases and J by 8 bases, with 23 bases between. The CDR3 loop spans 14 amino acids. Germline CDR1 is MDHEN and CDR2 is SYDVKM. The CDR3 DNA reads as TGTGCCACCCAGGGGCAGGGAGGGTCGGAAGGCTACACCTTC. This codes for CATQGQGGSEGYTF.

In this sample, this clone turned up a few times. The chain recombines TRBV30 with TRBJ1-5; 8 bases align to TRBD1. Germline V gene lookup returns CDR1 GTSNPN and CDR2 SVGIG (reference sequence). With V trimmed by 2 bases and J by 4 bases, 7 bases remained unmatched. The length of the CDR3 is 15 residues. CDR3: CAWSKSDRENQPQHF. Written as DNA, the CDR3 is TGTGCCTGGAGTAAATCGGACAGGGAAAATCAGCCCCAGCATTTT.

The chain recombines TRBV6-6 with TRBJ1-1; D is ambiguous. V lost 6 bases and J 1 base, leaving 12 bases between the germline ends. This CDR3 is 14 amino acids long. CDR1 and CDR2 (germline): MNHNY, SVGAGI (reference sequence). CDR3 amino acids: CASSSPTGNTEAFF. CDR3 DNA sequence: TGTGCCAGCAGCTCCCCGACTGGGAACACTGAAGCTTTCTTT.

In its sample, this clone was seen a few times. V usage is TRBV6-6 and J usage is TRBJ2-1; TRBD2 matches 9 bases. This CDR3 comprises 16 residues. Germline V gene lookup returns CDR1 MNHNY and CDR2 SVGAGI (reference sequence). Trimming cost V 5 bases and J 2 bases; bases outside gene matches: 7. CDR3 sequence: CASSLGGGAPYNEQFF. As DNA, the CDR3 is TGTGCCAGCAGTCTTGGCGGGGGGGCCCCCTACAATGAGCAGTTCTTC.

The chain joins TRBV6-6 to TRBJ1-2; 7 bases line up with TRBD1. The CDR3 is made up of 15 amino acids. CDR1 MNHNY and CDR2 SVGAGI come from the germline V gene (reference sequence). J was trimmed by 3 bases and V by 6 bases; bases with no gene match: 10. The CDR3 region has the DNA TGTGCCAGCAGCCTACAGGGGACTTCGGACTATGGCTACACCTTC. Translation: CASSLQGTSDYGYTF.

The chain has TRBV7-2 and TRBJ1-6; D is undetermined. The germline CDR1 and CDR2 sequences are SGHTA and FQGNSA. This CDR3 is built from 15 residues. The ends were cut back, 8 bases at V and 7 bases at J, with 18 bases in the middle. CDR3: CASSIDTGRNSPLHF. CDR3 DNA: TGTGCCAGCTCTATTGATACGGGGAGGAATTCACCCCTCCACTTT.